Presented here are 31 T cell receptor beta chains from one specimen sequenced in a study of cytomegalovirus exposure and HLA in healthy donors. The PCR employed 60 Vbeta primers together with 13 Jbeta primers. Assay: immunoSEQ multiplex PCR; the TCRdb copy retains only in-frame clones and omits some. The table includes roughly 130,000 clones, roughly 76% detected once. Sequences were obtained from PBMCs. Source of these receptors: a middle-aged woman in good health and CMV-seronegative.

Turning to this clone: Its ends do not fully match the called genes, so a read error is possible. This rearrangement joins TRBV7-9 to TRBJ1-6; D is possibly TRBD1 (6 bases). The germline CDR1 and CDR2 sequences are SEHNR and FQNEAQ (reference sequence). The CDR3 has 14 amino acids. The CDR3 DNA follows: TGTTCCAGCACCTCACAGGGAAATAATTCACCCCTCCACTTT. This gives the protein CSSTSQGNNSPLHF.

The chain uses TRBV7-8 and TRBJ2-1; 10 bases line up with TRBD2. CDR3 length equals 16 residues. The V gene end was trimmed by 2 bases and the J gene end by 5 bases; junction bases not matched to a gene: 6. The germline CDR1 and CDR2 sequences are SGHVS and FQNEAQ. Written as DNA, the CDR3 is TGTGCCAGCAGCTTATTGCTAGCGGGGGAACACAATGAGCAGTTCTTC. This translates into CASSLLLAGEHNEQFF.

This clone appeared a single time. The chain couples TRBV28 to TRBJ1-1; D remains unclear. The CDR3 loop spans 19 amino acids. Germline CDR1 reads MDHEN; CDR2 reads SYDVKM. The ends were cut back, 5 bases at V and 3 bases at J, with 28 bases in the middle. The CDR3 DNA reads as TGTGCCAGCAGTCCGAATTCCGCAGCCCACTCGAGGGTTGACACTGAAGCTTTCTTT. It specifies CASSPNSAAHSRVDTEAFF.

The V call is TRBV2, the J call TRBJ1-2; TRBD1 is a possible D gene (5 bases). Looked up from germline, CDR1 is SNHLY and CDR2 is FYNNEI. Trimming stripped 6 bases from V and 3 bases from J, with 14 bases between. The CDR3 loop spans 14 amino acids. The CDR3 DNA reads TGTGCCAGCAGATCCGGGACGGGGGACTATGGCTACACCTTC. It encodes CASRSGTGDYGYTF.

The sample holds a few counts of this clone. The CDR3 nucleotides are TGCGCCAGCAGCTCGAATGGAGCCGGCAGGGGGCATGAAAAACTGTTTTTT. It is translated as CASSSNGAGRGHEKLFF. This chain uses TRBV5-1 with TRBJ1-4; 8 bases are shared with TRBD1. The CDR3 spans 17 residues. The V gene's germline CDR1 is SGHRS and CDR2 YFSETQ. V lost 3 bases to trimming and J lost 6 bases; unmatched junction nucleotides: 13.

This clone showed up just a few times. The rearrangement uses TRBV6-1 and TRBJ1-4; D is perhaps TRBD1 (6 bases). Germline lookup yields CDR1 MNHNS and CDR2 SASEGT. V gave up 3 bases and J gave up 7 bases, with 12 bases separating them. The CDR3 consists of 14 residues. CDR3: CASSDRGVGEKLFF. The DNA of the CDR3 is TGTGCCAGCAGTGACAGGGGAGTGGGTGAAAAACTGTTTTTT.

This clone was observed a few times. V usage is TRBV6-5 and J usage is TRBJ1-2, with 9 bases identical to TRBD1. CDR1 is MNHEY, CDR2 SVGAGI, per germline. V lost 8 bases to trimming and J lost 1 base; unmatched junction nucleotides: 2. This CDR3 has 13 residues. Here the CDR3 DNA reads TGTGCCAGCCGGGGACAGGGTAACTATGGCTACACCTTC. Translation gives CASRGQGNYGYTF.

The chain is built from TRBV6-1 and TRBJ2-7, with D maybe TRBD1 (7 bases). Germline V CDR1 and CDR2: MNHNS, SASEGT. The CDR3 runs 16 residues. V shed 1 base and J shed 3 bases, with 16 bases lying between them. The CDR3: CASSEERWRGHYEQYF. The CDR3 DNA reads as TGTGCCAGCAGTGAAGAAAGGTGGAGGGGGCACTACGAGCAGTACTTC.

The V gene is TRBV4-3, the J gene TRBJ2-2, with a tentative D call TRBD2 (6 bases). The V gene's germline CDR1 is LGHNA and CDR2 YSLEER. V was pared by 7 bases and J by 2 bases, with 17 bases between. The CDR3 consists of 16 residues. The CDR3: CASTLALDFNTGELFF. For the CDR3, the DNA is TGCGCCAGCACTCTAGCGTTGGATTTCAACACCGGGGAGCTGTTTTTT.

The chain couples TRBV2 to TRBJ1-2; TRBD1 matches at 7 bases. Trimming took 6 bases from V and 5 from J; bases not matched to a gene: 6. Germline CDR1 and CDR2: SNHLY and FYNNEI. CDR3 length: 13 amino acids. This chain's CDR3 is CASRFGQVYGYTF. In DNA, the CDR3 is TGTGCCAGCAGATTCGGACAGGTTTATGGCTACACCTTC.

This clone is a singleton in its sample. V usage is TRBV11-2 and J usage is TRBJ2-1; D gene ambiguous. Germline V gene sequence: CDR1 SGHAT, CDR2 FQNNGV. Trimming removed 2 bases at V and 0 bases at J, with 11 bases between. The CDR3 is made up of 16 amino acids. This CDR3 reads CASSLWSRSSYNEQFF. The CDR3 DNA reads as TGTGCCAGCAGCTTATGGAGTAGGAGCTCCTACAATGAGCAGTTCTTC.

The chain employs TRBV7-9 and TRBJ1-6; 9 bases line up with TRBD1. Trimming removed 4 bases from V and 7 bases from J; junction bases left unmatched: 5. This CDR3 region has 15 residues. Looked up from germline, CDR1 is SEHNR and CDR2 is FQNEAQ (reference sequence). The CDR3, as DNA: TGTGCCAGCAGCTCGGACAGGGGCAGGAATTCACCCCTCCACTTT. It yields the protein CASSSDRGRNSPLHF.

The chain couples TRBV11-2 to TRBJ2-1, with 7 positions matching TRBD2. With V trimmed by 2 bases and J by 3 bases, 10 bases remained unmatched. There are 17 residues in the CDR3. Germline V lookup: CDR1 SGHAT, CDR2 FQNNGV. The CDR3 bases are TGTGCCAGCAGCTTAAATTGGGAGGGAAGAGACTACAATGAGCAGTTCTTC. Residues: CASSLNWEGRDYNEQFF.

There are a few counts of this clone. The chain recombines TRBV4-1 with TRBJ1-1; D is undetermined. This CDR3 contains 15 residues. The germline gives CDR1 MGHRA, CDR2 YSYEKL. V lost 0 bases to trimming and J lost 3 bases, with 11 bases between them. CDR3 amino acids: CASSQEFLEDTEAFF. CDR3 DNA: TGCGCCAGCAGCCAAGAATTCCTCGAGGACACTGAAGCTTTCTTT.

This clone has just a few counts. The genes are TRBV29-1 and TRBJ1-2; TRBD1 is a possible D gene (6 bases). Between the trimmed V and J ends, which lost 0 bases and 6 bases, there was a span of 11 bases. The CDR3 spans 13 residues. Germline CDR1 SQVTM, CDR2 ANQGSEA. The CDR3 bases are TGCAGCGTTGAAGATGAGCAGGGGAATGGCTACACCTTC. Protein sequence: CSVEDEQGNGYTF.

J is TRBJ2-5 and V is TRBV7-3; D not certain. Germline CDR1 and CDR2: SGHTA and FQGTGA. The CDR3 is made up of 13 amino acids. The V gene lost 5 bases and the J gene lost 0 bases, with 7 bases spanning the gap. CDR3 amino acids: CASSPNHQETQYF. CDR3 DNA: TGTGCCAGCAGCCCCAATCACCAAGAGACCCAGTACTTC.

This clone was recorded a few times. This sequence joins TRBV4-1 and TRBJ1-1, with a weak D call TRBD1 (5 bases). The germline CDR1 and CDR2 sequences are MGHRA and YSYEKL. Trimming pared 1 base from V and 3 bases from J, leaving 9 bases between. This CDR3 spans 14 amino acids. CDR3 sequence: CASSQAGSDTEAFF. DNA for the CDR3: TGCGCCAGCAGCCAAGCAGGGTCTGACACTGAAGCTTTCTTT.

This rearrangement joins TRBV19 to TRBJ1-6; the D is unclear. Per the germline V gene, CDR1 is LNHDA and CDR2 is SQIVND (reference sequence). The CDR3 has 14 amino acids. V was shortened by 8 bases and J by 11 bases, with 19 bases between the two germline ends. CDR3 nucleotide sequence: TGTGCCAGTGGGGTCTTCCAAGGGAGGACACCCCTCCACTTT. It encodes CASGVFQGRTPLHF. Variable domain in full (rest from reference TRBV19 and TRBJ1-6): DGGITQSPKYLFRKEGQNVTLSCEQNLNHDAMYWYRQDPGQGLRLIYYSQIVNDFQKGDIAEGYSVSREKKESFPLTVTSAQKNPTAFYLCASGVFQGRTPLHFGNGTRLTVT.

V and J are TRBV7-2 and TRBJ2-5; unclear D gene. The CDR3 has 12 residues. The germline V gene encodes CDR1 SGHTA and CDR2 FQGNSA. V shed 5 bases and J shed 6 bases, with 10 bases lying between them. The CDR3 DNA reads as TGTGCCAGCAGCCTGAGTAGTCAGACCCAGTACTTC. It translates to CASSLSSQTQYF.

The rearrangement joins TRBV7-9 to TRBJ1-3; D is ambiguous. There are 14 residues in the CDR3. The germline V and J ends were trimmed by 8 bases and 0 bases, with 11 bases remaining between them. Germline V gene lookup returns CDR1 SEHNR and CDR2 FQNEAQ (reference sequence). DNA for the CDR3: TGTGCCAGCGCAGACATAAGCTCTGGAAACACCATATATTTT. Translated: CASADISSGNTIYF.

This clone was seen a few times. This chain joins TRBV6-5 and TRBJ1-1, with D maybe TRBD1 (6 bases). The CDR3 runs to 14 residues. Trimming stripped 5 bases from V and 1 base from J, with 11 bases between. Per germline, CDR1 MNHEY and CDR2 SVGAGI. CDR3 sequence reads: CASSVTGQNTEAFF. The DNA for the CDR3 is TGTGCCAGCAGTGTGACAGGTCAGAACACTGAAGCTTTCTTT.

The genes are TRBV9 and TRBJ2-2; tentative D call: TRBD1 (6 bases). The V end lost 3 bases, the J end lost 6 bases, and 12 bases lay between the germline ends. Germline V gene data show CDR1 as SGDLS and CDR2 as YYNGEE. The CDR3 covers 14 residues. CDR3 bases: TGTGCCAGCAGCGGGACAGATCGCGCCGGGGAGCTGTTTTTT. Its protein product is CASSGTDRAGELFF.

This clone was picked up a small number of times. This CDR3 is CASQDRTGVFGYGYTF. The DNA for the CDR3 is TGTGCCAGCCAAGACCGGACAGGGGTCTTTGGCTATGGCTACACCTTC. The chain carries TRBV6-6 and TRBJ1-2, with 9 bases lining up with TRBD1. Per germline, CDR1 MNHNY and CDR2 SVGAGI (reference sequence). This CDR3 contains 16 residues. Trimming at V came to 8 bases and at J to 4 bases, leaving 14 bases not matched to a gene.

This clone was found a few times. The V and J genes are TRBV10-3 and TRBJ1-1; 7 bases map to TRBD1. Per the germline V gene, CDR1 is ENHRY and CDR2 is SYGVKD. The CDR3 has 13 residues. The trim removed 7 bases at V and 6 bases at J, leaving 8 bases unmatched. The CDR3 sequence: CAIMQTGTAEAFF. CDR3 coding DNA: TGTGCCATCATGCAGACAGGGACAGCTGAAGCTTTCTTT.

The rearrangement links TRBV6-5 to TRBJ1-2; 9 bases are a match to TRBD1. Germline V gene data show CDR1 as MNHEY and CDR2 as SVGAGI. There are 16 residues in the CDR3. The ends lost 3 bases at V and 3 bases at J; junction bases unmatched: 8. As DNA, the CDR3 is TGTGCCAGCAGTTATTCCCGGGGACAGGGCTACTATGGCTACACCTTC. It specifies CASSYSRGQGYYGYTF.

The chain joins TRBV4-1 to TRBJ2-3; D remains unclear. Germline assignment: CDR1 MGHRA and CDR2 YSYEKL. The CDR3 is 15 residues long. V was clipped by 0 bases and J by 1 base, with 8 bases between them. The CDR3: CASSQDGQRTDTQYF. Written as DNA, the CDR3 is TGCGCCAGCAGCCAAGATGGGCAACGCACAGATACGCAGTATTTT.

The chain has TRBV20-1 and TRBJ2-4; no firm D call. Trimming removed 3 bases at V and 5 bases at J, with 5 bases between. The CDR3 has 11 amino acids. Germline V lookup: CDR1 DFQATT, CDR2 SNEGSKA (reference sequence). The CDR3 nucleotides read TGCAGTGCTAGGGCGGAAAACATTCAGTACTTC. Translated: CSARAENIQYF.

This sequence joins TRBV6-1 and TRBJ2-2; TRBD2 aligns across 9 bases. The ends lost 7 bases at V and 5 bases at J; junction bases unmatched: 8. Germline V gene data show CDR1 as MNHNS and CDR2 as SASEGT. This CDR3 spans 15 amino acids. Here the CDR3 reads CASISSGGLTGELFF. The CDR3 bases are TGTGCCAGCATCAGTAGCGGGGGACTTACCGGGGAGCTGTTTTTT.

The chain combines TRBV7-8 with TRBJ1-2, with D possibly matching TRBD1 (6 bases). Trimming pared 7 bases from V and 2 bases from J, leaving 20 bases between. The CDR3 has 16 residues. Germline loops: CDR1 SGHVS, CDR2 FQNEAQ. The CDR3 here is CASNQAPATGNYGYTF. CDR3 sequence (DNA): TGTGCCAGCAATCAGGCTCCGGCGACAGGAAACTATGGCTACACCTTC.

This chain uses TRBV7-2 with TRBJ2-5; a possible D gene is TRBD2 (6 bases). The CDR3 loop spans 16 amino acids. Looked up from germline, CDR1 is SGHTA and CDR2 is FQGNSA. Trimming cost V 4 bases and J 5 bases, with 20 bases left between them. The DNA of the CDR3 is TGTGCCAGCAGCTCACACATTCCGGGACTCCTGGAGACCCAGTACTTC. It translates to CASSSHIPGLLETQYF. Filled out from reference TRBV7-2 and TRBJ2-5, the complete variable domain reads GAGVSQSPSNKVTEKGKDVELRCDPISGHTALYWYRQSLGQGLEFLIYFQGNSAPDKSGLPSDRFSAERTGGSVSTLTIQRTQQEDSAVYLCASSSHIPGLLETQYFGPGTRLLVL.

The chain recombines TRBV10-3 with TRBJ2-3; weak D call: TRBD1 (5 bases). CDR1 is ENHRY, CDR2 SYGVKD, per germline. The V gene lost 8 bases and the J gene lost 2 bases, with 11 bases spanning the gap. The CDR3 loop spans 13 amino acids. The CDR3 nucleotides read TGTGCCATCGGTGGCGGACACACAGATACGCAGTATTTT. Amino acid sequence: CAIGGGHTDTQYF.